The rows below give T cell receptor beta chains drawn from one sample of a study of T cells in Graves' hyperthyroidism and ophthalmopathy. Each CDR3 protein gets one entry after TCRdb re-called the multiplex PCR reads with MiXCR. The sample lists around 570,000 distinct CDR3 sequences; approximately 20% were seen once. The sample was blood. The receptors were sampled from a man aged 40-49 years with Graves' ophthalmopathy. Both conserved end residues are part of each CDR3.

J gene | V gene | CDR3 protein
TRBJ1-5 | TRBV7-9 | CASSLDDGSSFHQPQHF
TRBJ2-5 | TRBV15 | CATSFKAGGPGETQYF
TRBJ2-3 | TRBV29-1 | CSVELSLERGSTDTQYF
TRBJ1-4 | TRBV11-2 | CASSTRDMANEKLFF
TRBJ2-3 | TRBV2 | CASSETRVFGTDTQYF
TRBJ1-1 | TRBV6-1 | CASSPKGLGAFF
TRBJ2-4 | TRBV27 | CATMTAAVGKNIQYF
TRBJ1-5 | TRBV6-1 | CASQKTFGNQPQHF
TRBJ2-6 | TRBV6-9 | CASSSSLAGGLGANVLTF
TRBJ2-7 | TRBV18 | CASSPSLQGTYEQYF
TRBJ2-7 | TRBV7-2 | CASSLAPQTEQYF
TRBJ1-4 | TRBV6-6 | CASSYTGTGEGKLFF
TRBJ2-3 | TRBV10-3 | CAIRAGDTQYF
TRBJ2-1 | TRBV6-5 | CASSYDRGYNEQFF
TRBJ2-7 | TRBV30 | CAWSVRDEQYF
TRBJ2-5 | TRBV6-1 | CASSRTGVQETQYF
TRBJ1-5 | TRBV6-2/TRBV6-3 | CASSYSGLNQPQHF
TRBJ1-3 | TRBV4-1 | CASRDRQGAGNTIYF
TRBJ2-7 | TRBV7-9 | CASSLPPHGQTYEQYF
TRBJ1-6 | TRBV20-1 | CSAGALSSDNSPLHF
TRBJ1-2 | TRBV12-3/TRBV12-4 | CASTQMDRGLGYTF
TRBJ2-7 | TRBV7-8 | CASSPRRQGAYEQYF
TRBJ2-7 | TRBV12-3/TRBV12-4 | CASSFTLYEQYF
TRBJ2-5 | TRBV7-2 | CASSPYRSKQYF
TRBJ2-7 | TRBV9 | CAGSVGQGPSYEQYF
TRBJ2-3 | TRBV5-1 | CASSLEGGTTRRDTQYF
TRBJ2-1 | TRBV12-3/TRBV12-4 | CASSGGADGTTYNEQFF
TRBJ2-5 | TRBV29-1 | CSVRLTTSQETQYF
TRBJ2-5 | TRBV28 | CASSPLAQGAGGTQYF
TRBJ2-7 | TRBV27 | CASTPRVGDDPEQYF
TRBJ2-7 | TRBV18 | CASSPPGQRYEQCF
TRBJ2-7 | TRBV9 | CASSALDSSRYEQYF
TRBJ2-7 | TRBV28 | CASRSGDTFYEQYF
TRBJ1-1 | TRBV11-1 | CASSRINTEAFF
TRBJ1-1 | TRBV18 | CASSPRVLTEAFF
TRBJ1-5 | TRBV28 | CASSFGTLQPQHF
TRBJ2-1 | TRBV7-3 | CASSPIAGERSNEQFF
TRBJ2-7 | TRBV20-1 | CSAREGAGVYEQYF
TRBJ2-5 | TRBV5-1 | CASRDLRQETQYF
TRBJ2-1 | TRBV20-1 | CSARLRARHNEQFF
TRBJ2-5 | TRBV4-2 | CASSQDPVGGVEEGTQYF
TRBJ2-2 | TRBV10-3 | CAISGGSMVAGELFF
TRBJ2-3 | TRBV6-1 | CASGLAGGGADTQYF
TRBJ2-7 | TRBV25-1 | CASSGWTSGSLEQYF
TRBJ2-2 | TRBV30 | CAWTRGRGGSTGELFF
TRBJ2-3 | TRBV30 | CAWRGTGVTDTQYF
TRBJ2-2 | TRBV7-2 | CASSFIRTGELFF
TRBJ2-4 | TRBV7-9 | CASSLGTAAKNIQYF
TRBJ1-2 | TRBV20-1 | CSASEGRGYGYTF
TRBJ2-4 | TRBV20-1 | CSASNGPRGIQYF
TRBJ1-3 | TRBV30 | CAWNGGISGNTIYF
TRBJ2-5 | TRBV3-1 | CASSLRTGSVVETQYF